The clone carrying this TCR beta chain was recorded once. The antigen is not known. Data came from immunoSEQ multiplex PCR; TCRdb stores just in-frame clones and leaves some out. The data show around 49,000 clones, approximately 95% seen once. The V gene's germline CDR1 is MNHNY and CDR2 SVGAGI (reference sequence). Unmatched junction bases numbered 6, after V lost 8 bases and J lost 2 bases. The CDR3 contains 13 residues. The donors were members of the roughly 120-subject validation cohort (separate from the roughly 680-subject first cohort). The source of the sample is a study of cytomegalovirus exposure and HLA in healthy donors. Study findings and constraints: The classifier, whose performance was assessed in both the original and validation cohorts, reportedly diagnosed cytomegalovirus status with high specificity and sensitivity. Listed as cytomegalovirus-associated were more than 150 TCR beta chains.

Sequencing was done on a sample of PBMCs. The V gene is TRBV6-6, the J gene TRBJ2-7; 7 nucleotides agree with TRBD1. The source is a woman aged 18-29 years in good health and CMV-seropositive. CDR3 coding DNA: TGTGCCAGCGAGACAGGGTTTCCCTACGAGCAGTACTTC. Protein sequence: CASETGFPYEQYF.